A selection of T cell receptor beta chains follows, all from one sample in a study of post-analysis software for immune sequencing data. One entry per CDR3 protein, called by TCRdb with MiXCR from the PCR reads. Among approximately 400,000 distinct CDR3 sequences listed, less than 35% were seen once. Material: blood. These receptors all stem from a girl aged 10-17 years with multiple sclerosis. CDR3s include the opening cysteine and the closing phenylalanine or tryptophan. D genes are given only for firm matches. Size tells how often a clone was seen (once, few, many) or the class of an expanded clone, and some rows leave it out.

TRBV27,NA,NA,TRBJ2-1,TGTGCCAGCAGTTCCGACACACCATGGACCAGGAGGTTCTTC,CASSSDTPWTRRFF
TRBV12-3/TRBV12-4,NA,NA,TRBJ2-3,TGTGCCAGCAGTTTAGGGGGCCTTAGAGCAGATACGCAGTATTTT,CASSLGGLRADTQYF
TRBV5-6,few,NA,TRBJ1-2,TGTGCCAGCAGCTTGGAGCCCCATTATGGCTACACCTTC,CASSLEPHYGYTF
TRBV29-1,NA,NA,TRBJ2-5,TGCAGCGTGACCCTCGTTCTGGAGACCCAGTACTTC,CSVTLVLETQYF
TRBV20-1,NA,TRBD2,TRBJ2-5,TGCAGTGCTAGGGCCCGGACCGGACTAGCGGGGGGAGGGACCCAGTACTTC,CSARARTGLAGGGTQYF
TRBV6-6,few,NA,TRBJ2-7,TGTGCCAGCAGTTACTCTAACAACGAGCAGTACTTC,CASSYSNNEQYF
TRBV15,once,NA,TRBJ2-5,TGTGCCACCAGCAGAGTACAAGAGACCCAGTACTTC,CATSRVQETQYF
TRBV29-1,NA,TRBD2,TRBJ2-1,TGCAGCGTTCTACCCTTAGCGGGGGAGTGGCAGTTCTTC,CSVLPLAGEWQFF
TRBV6-5,NA,NA,TRBJ2-1,TGTGCCAGCAGCCAAGGACCGAAGCAGTTCTTC,CASSQGPKQFF
TRBV28,NA,NA,TRBJ2-7,TGTGCTAGCAGTTTCTCCGGCGAGCAGTACTTC,CASSFSGEQYF
TRBV7-9,once,TRBD2,TRBJ2-1,TGTGCCAGCAGCTTAAGCGGTAGCGGGGGAGATGAGCAGTTCTTC,CASSLSGSGGDEQFF
TRBV7-3,NA,NA,TRBJ1-1,TGTGCCAGCAGCTTTTCCGGGTCTAGGGATGAAGCTTTCTTT,CASSFSGSRDEAFF
TRBV5-6,few,NA,TRBJ2-1,TGTGCCAGCAGATTAAGAACTACATATGAGCAGTTCTTC,CASRLRTTYEQFF
TRBV7-2,NA,TRBD2,TRBJ2-2,TGTGCCACCCCCCAGACCGGGGGGTTCACCGGGGAGCTGTTTTTT,CATPQTGGFTGELFF
TRBV10-3,few,TRBD1,TRBJ1-1,TGTGCCATCTTCGATGGGGAGGGGGCGAGGGACACTGAAGCTTTCTTT,CAIFDGEGARDTEAFF
TRBV4-3,few,NA,TRBJ2-1,TGCGCCAGCAGCCAAGATAGGGGGGGGGCCTACAATGAGCAGTTCTTC,CASSQDRGGAYNEQFF
TRBV27,few,NA,TRBJ1-2,TGTGCCAGCAGTTTCGGACCCTCTTGGGGCTACACCTTC,CASSFGPSWGYTF
TRBV12-3/TRBV12-4,NA,NA,TRBJ1-1,TGTGCCAGCAGTTTACGAGGGGTTAGCACTGAAGCTTTCTTT,CASSLRGVSTEAFF
TRBV7-2,NA,NA,TRBJ2-4,TGTGCCAGCAGCCAGCCCGGGGGCAGGGGCAAAAACATTCAGTACTTC,CASSQPGGRGKNIQYF
TRBV3-1,NA,TRBD1,TRBJ1-2,TGTGCCAGCAGCGGGGGGACAGGGGGCTTGTATGGCTACACCTTC,CASSGGTGGLYGYTF
TRBV11-2,many,NA,TRBJ2-7,TGTGCCAGCAGCTTGGGCAGGGGGAGGGAGCAGTACTTC,CASSLGRGREQYF
TRBV6-2/TRBV6-3,NA,TRBD1,TRBJ2-1,TGTGCCAGCAGTGATGGGACAGGAGGGGACGATGAGCAGTTCTTC,CASSDGTGGDDEQFF
TRBV7-9,NA,NA,TRBJ1-2,TGTGCCAGCAGCTTTGGGGGGAAGAATGGCTACACCTTC,CASSFGGKNGYTF
TRBV5-1,NA,TRBD1,TRBJ2-3,TGCGCCAGCAGCCAGGGACAGGCGTTTAGCACAGATACGCAGTATTTT,CASSQGQAFSTDTQYF
TRBV6-1,NA,NA,TRBJ1-5,TGTGCCAGCGCCGGACAGTTCAATCAGCCCCAGCATTTT,CASAGQFNQPQHF
TRBV7-9,few,NA,TRBJ2-7,TGTGCCAGCAGCTTTGTGTTGAGGGGAAGGTACGAGCAGTACTTC,CASSFVLRGRYEQYF
TRBV7-2,few,TRBD1,TRBJ2-5,TGTGCCAGCAGCATCACTGGGGACAGGGGTGAGACCCAGTACTTC,CASSITGDRGETQYF
TRBV29-1,few,TRBD1,TRBJ2-7,TGCAGCGTTGTATCTTTCTCATCGGGACAGGGTATCGAGCAGTACTTC,CSVVSFSSGQGIEQYF
TRBV20-1,NA,TRBD2,TRBJ2-1,TGCAGTGCTCGAAAGAAAGGACTAGCGGGGGTATCCTACAATGAGCAGTTCTTC,CSARKKGLAGVSYNEQFF
TRBV5-1,few,NA,TRBJ2-5,TGCGCCAGCGCCATGGGGGATTGGGCAGAGACCCAGTACTTC,CASAMGDWAETQYF
TRBV6-2/TRBV6-3,few,NA,TRBJ2-5,TGTGCCAGCCATCGGGACGCACAGACCCAGTACTTC,CASHRDAQTQYF
TRBV4-1,NA,NA,TRBJ2-3,TGCGCCAGCAGCCAAGACGGACGGGGGAGAAGAGATACGCAGTATTTT,CASSQDGRGRRDTQYF
TRBV7-2,NA,NA,TRBJ2-3,TGTGCCAGCAGTCTTGATCCCGGGGGAACAGATACGCAGTATTTT,CASSLDPGGTDTQYF
TRBV29-1,NA,NA,TRBJ2-2,TGCAGCGTCTCCAGGGGGGACACCGGGGAGCTGTTTTTT,CSVSRGDTGELFF
TRBV7-6,NA,NA,TRBJ1-5,TGTGCCAGCAGCCCCTTGGGGGGGCATTATAGCAATCAGCCCCAGCATTTT,CASSPLGGHYSNQPQHF
TRBV21-1,NA,NA,TRBJ2-7,TGTGCCAGCACCCTGAGACAAAGCGAGCAGTACTTC,CASTLRQSEQYF
TRBV29-1,few,NA,TRBJ2-7,TGCAGCGTTGTCAAGGGGCCCTACGAGCAGTACTTC,CSVVKGPYEQYF
TRBV15,NA,TRBD1,TRBJ1-2,TGTGCCACCAGCAGTCCGGACCCCAACAGGGGCGGCTATGGCTACACCTTC,CATSSPDPNRGGYGYTF
TRBV7-7,NA,NA,TRBJ2-3,TGTGCTAGCAGCTGGGGCTGGCGGGATTTAGATACGCAGTATTTT,CASSWGWRDLDTQYF
TRBV27,NA,NA,TRBJ1-1,TGTGCCAGCAGTTTTCAGACACCGGCGGTCACTGAAGCTTTCTTT,CASSFQTPAVTEAFF